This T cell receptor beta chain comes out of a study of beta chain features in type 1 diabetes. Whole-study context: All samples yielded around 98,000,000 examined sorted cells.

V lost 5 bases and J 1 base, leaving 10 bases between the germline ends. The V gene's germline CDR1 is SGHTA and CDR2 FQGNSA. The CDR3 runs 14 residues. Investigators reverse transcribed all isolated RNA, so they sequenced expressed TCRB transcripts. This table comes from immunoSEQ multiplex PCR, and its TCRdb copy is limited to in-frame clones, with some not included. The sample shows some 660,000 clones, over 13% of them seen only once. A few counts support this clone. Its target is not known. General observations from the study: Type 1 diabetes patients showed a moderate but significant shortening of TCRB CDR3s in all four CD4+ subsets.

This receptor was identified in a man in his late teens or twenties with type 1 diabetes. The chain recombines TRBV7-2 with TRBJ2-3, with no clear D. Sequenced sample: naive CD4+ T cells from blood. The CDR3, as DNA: TGTGCCAGCAGCGTTATTGTTGGCACAGATACGCAGTATTTT. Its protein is CASSVIVGTDTQYF.